This T cell receptor beta chain stems from a study of regulatory T cells in long-lasting Graves disease. Study-level results: Persistent patients shared about 3,000 public clonotypes among themselves. Newly diagnosed patients shared fewer, at about a thousand. Samples came from peripheral blood alone, without thyroid tissue.

Relying on iRepertoire HTBI primers and Arm-PCR of CDR3 regions, the team built TCR beta libraries. TCRdb processed the multiplex PCR reads anew with MiXCR; each CDR3 protein has one entry. Here the sample spans roughly 410,000 distinct CDR3 sequences, about 15% being singletons. Time point here: newly diagnosed GD, antithyroid drugs for less than 3 months. TCR sequences were obtained from RNA taken from PBMCs. Nine milliliters of peripheral blood were drawn into EDTA tubes. A note on this clonotype: Its target is not known.

These same records also appear under a second study, on T cells in Graves' hyperthyroidism and ophthalmopathy. That report notes: Clonotypes that were expanded in thyroid above 0.001 mostly appeared in blood too.

The sample in question was peripheral blood mononuclear cells (PBMCs), obtained at new diagnosis, from a patient treated with antithyroid drugs. The TCR comes from a woman aged 40-49 years with Graves disease.

The CDR3 nucleotides read TGTGCCAGCAGCTTAGGGTCGGGACAGGGGGCGGTTGGCTACACCTTC. Protein: CASSLGSGQGAVGYTF. This chain joins TRBV11-2 and TRBJ1-2; 12 nucleotides agree with TRBD1. The J segment lost 7 bases and the V segment lost 1 base, leaving 7 bases of the junction unmatched. This CDR3 has 16 amino acids. The germline CDR1 and CDR2 sequences are SGHAT and FQNNGV.